This is a list of T cell receptor beta chains from one sample in a study of blood T cell repertoires in COVID-19. Some clones are missing from TCRdb's copy, which holds only in-frame ones; the method was immunoSEQ multiplex PCR. The sample shows about 49,000 clones, 77% of them seen only once. The material sequenced was peripheral blood. These receptor sequences come from a man aged 70 or older with active or convalescent COVID-19. CDR3s include the opening cysteine and the closing phenylalanine or tryptophan. The order of the fields is D gene, V gene, clone size, J gene, CDR3 DNA, CDR3 protein. D genes are given only for firm matches. Some rows have no size entry. The others give once, few or many, or a class for an expanded clone.

D gene: TRBD2; V gene: TRBV11-3; clone size: few; J gene: TRBJ2-7; CDR3 DNA: TGTGCCAGCAGCTTAGAAGGGTCGGGGGGGCATGTTATCTACGAGCAGTACTTC; CDR3 protein: CASSLEGSGGHVIYEQYF
D gene: TRBD1; V gene: TRBV6-6; clone size: once; J gene: TRBJ1-2; CDR3 DNA: TGTGCCAGCAGTTACTCCGGGACAGGGGGCTATGGCTACACCTTC; CDR3 protein: CASSYSGTGGYGYTF
D gene: TRBD1; V gene: TRBV2; clone size: NA; J gene: TRBJ2-3; CDR3 DNA: TGTGCCAGCAAGGGCCGGGACAGGGTTGGAGATACGCAGTATTTT; CDR3 protein: CASKGRDRVGDTQYF
D gene: TRBD2; V gene: TRBV11-2; clone size: NA; J gene: TRBJ2-7; CDR3 DNA: TGTGCCAGCAGCTTAGATCCTAGCGGGAGATCCTACGAGCAGTACTTC; CDR3 protein: CASSLDPSGRSYEQYF
D gene: NA; V gene: TRBV7-2; clone size: NA; J gene: TRBJ1-2; CDR3 DNA: TGTGCCAGCAGCTTACAAGGACTTTCGCTGGGGGGGCTCGGCTATGGCTACACCTTC; CDR3 protein: CASSLQGLSLGGLGYGYTF
D gene: NA; V gene: TRBV19; clone size: NA; J gene: TRBJ1-4; CDR3 DNA: TGTGCCAGTAGTATTAAGCTCGAGGGCGGGGGGCTGTTTTTT; CDR3 protein: CASSIKLEGGGLFF
D gene: NA; V gene: TRBV27; clone size: NA; J gene: TRBJ2-7; CDR3 DNA: TGTGCCAGCACACAGCACTTAGGGGGCGAGCAGTACTTC; CDR3 protein: CASTQHLGGEQYF
D gene: TRBD1; V gene: TRBV6-5; clone size: NA; J gene: TRBJ1-2; CDR3 DNA: TGTGCCAGCAGTAGGACAGGGGGGAACTATGGCTACACCTTC; CDR3 protein: CASSRTGGNYGYTF
D gene: TRBD2; V gene: TRBV5-1; clone size: NA; J gene: TRBJ2-1; CDR3 DNA: TGCGCCAGCAGCTCAGCGGGGGACACCTACAATGAGCAGTTCTTC; CDR3 protein: CASSSAGDTYNEQFF
D gene: NA; V gene: TRBV10-3; clone size: NA; J gene: TRBJ1-6; CDR3 DNA: TGTGCCTCCCGCGGGCCGGATTCACCCCTCCACTTT; CDR3 protein: CASRGPDSPLHF
D gene: TRBD1; V gene: TRBV4-2; clone size: NA; J gene: TRBJ1-4; CDR3 DNA: TGTGCCAGCAGCCACGACAGGGGGAGGTCGGGTGGTGAAAAACTGTTTTTT; CDR3 protein: CASSHDRGRSGGEKLFF
D gene: TRBD1; V gene: TRBV6-2/TRBV6-3; clone size: NA; J gene: TRBJ2-7; CDR3 DNA: TGTGCCAGCAGTTACTTCGGACAGGGGGTGTACGAGCAGTACTTC; CDR3 protein: CASSYFGQGVYEQYF
D gene: TRBD2; V gene: TRBV25-1; clone size: NA; J gene: TRBJ2-7; CDR3 DNA: TGTGCCAGCAGCGATCCTAGCGGGAGGGCCTACGAGCAGTACTTC; CDR3 protein: CASSDPSGRAYEQYF
D gene: TRBD1; V gene: TRBV6-1; clone size: NA; J gene: TRBJ1-4; CDR3 DNA: TGTGCCAGCAGTGTGGGACAGGGGGCGAGAGCTAATGAAAAACTGTTTTTT; CDR3 protein: CASSVGQGARANEKLFF
D gene: NA; V gene: TRBV19; clone size: NA; J gene: TRBJ1-5; CDR3 DNA: TGTGCCAGTAGTAACAGGGTTCGAAGCAATCAGCCCCAGCATTTT; CDR3 protein: CASSNRVRSNQPQHF
D gene: TRBD1; V gene: TRBV20-1; clone size: NA; J gene: TRBJ1-4; CDR3 DNA: TGCAGTGCTAGTCCGGGACAGGGTTTCGAAAAACTGTTTTTT; CDR3 protein: CSASPGQGFEKLFF
D gene: NA; V gene: TRBV6-5; clone size: NA; J gene: TRBJ2-3; CDR3 DNA: TGTGCCAGCAGTTACTCTTCGGGCAGGGTGGGGGATACGCAGTATTTT; CDR3 protein: CASSYSSGRVGDTQYF
D gene: TRBD1; V gene: TRBV28; clone size: NA; J gene: TRBJ2-2; CDR3 DNA: TGTGCCAGCAGTCGGACAGGGAGACCCGGGGAGCTGTTTTTT; CDR3 protein: CASSRTGRPGELFF
D gene: TRBD1; V gene: TRBV7-3; clone size: NA; J gene: TRBJ2-3; CDR3 DNA: TGTGCCAGCAGTCCGGGACAGGGACCAGATACGCAGTATTTT; CDR3 protein: CASSPGQGPDTQYF
D gene: NA; V gene: TRBV27; clone size: NA; J gene: TRBJ1-5; CDR3 DNA: TGTGCCAGCAGACCGAACAGGGTGTGGAATCAGCCCCAGCATTTT; CDR3 protein: CASRPNRVWNQPQHF
D gene: NA; V gene: TRBV4-3; clone size: NA; J gene: TRBJ1-4; CDR3 DNA: TGCGCCAGCAGCCCCCGGGACACCGATAGGGAAAAACTGTTTTTT; CDR3 protein: CASSPRDTDREKLFF
D gene: NA; V gene: TRBV5-3; clone size: NA; J gene: TRBJ2-6; CDR3 DNA: TGTGCCAGAAGCTTCCAACAGGCCTCTGGGGCCAACGTCCTGACTTTC; CDR3 protein: CARSFQQASGANVLTF
D gene: NA; V gene: TRBV5-1; clone size: few; J gene: TRBJ1-2; CDR3 DNA: TGCGCCAGCAGTCCGCCTACTTACTATGGCTACACCTTC; CDR3 protein: CASSPPTYYGYTF
D gene: NA; V gene: TRBV2; clone size: NA; J gene: TRBJ1-2; CDR3 DNA: TGTGCCAGCAGTGACAGGGCCGGCTATGGCTACACCTTC; CDR3 protein: CASSDRAGYGYTF
D gene: NA; V gene: TRBV7-2; clone size: NA; J gene: TRBJ1-1; CDR3 DNA: TGTGCCAGCAGCTCTGGCGGGGGTTTCACTGAGGCTTTCTTT; CDR3 protein: CASSSGGGFTEAFF
D gene: NA; V gene: TRBV29-1; clone size: NA; J gene: TRBJ1-3; CDR3 DNA: TGCAGCGTTGGGTCAGGATTCTCTGGAAACACCATATATTTT; CDR3 protein: CSVGSGFSGNTIYF
D gene: TRBD1; V gene: TRBV30; clone size: once; J gene: TRBJ2-5; CDR3 DNA: TGTGCCTGGAGTGTACAAGGGGGCGGAGAGACCCAGTACTTC; CDR3 protein: CAWSVQGGGETQYF
D gene: TRBD1; V gene: TRBV7-6; clone size: NA; J gene: TRBJ1-5; CDR3 DNA: TGTGCCAGCAGCTTAGGGACAGGGGGCAATGATCAGCCCCAGCATTTT; CDR3 protein: CASSLGTGGNDQPQHF
D gene: TRBD1; V gene: TRBV7-2; clone size: few; J gene: TRBJ1-1; CDR3 DNA: TGTGCCACCGGAGGGGGCGCGACGGCTGAAGCTTTCTTT; CDR3 protein: CATGGGATAEAFF
D gene: NA; V gene: TRBV6-4; clone size: NA; J gene: TRBJ1-1; CDR3 DNA: TGTGCCAGCAGTCCGACCGCGGGTGCTCCTGAAGCTTTCTTT; CDR3 protein: CASSPTAGAPEAFF
D gene: TRBD1; V gene: TRBV7-3; clone size: NA; J gene: TRBJ1-2; CDR3 DNA: TGTGCCAGCAGCCCCGGACAGGGTGGCTACACCTTC; CDR3 protein: CASSPGQGGYTF
D gene: NA; V gene: TRBV11-2; clone size: few; J gene: TRBJ2-7; CDR3 DNA: TGTGCCAGCAGCCCACTCAGGGGCTCCTACGAGCAGTACTTC; CDR3 protein: CASSPLRGSYEQYF
D gene: NA; V gene: TRBV7-2; clone size: NA; J gene: TRBJ2-7; CDR3 DNA: TGTGCCAGCAGCTACCTACCCTACGAGCAGTACTTC; CDR3 protein: CASSYLPYEQYF
D gene: NA; V gene: TRBV5-6; clone size: NA; J gene: TRBJ2-7; CDR3 DNA: TGTGCCAGCACCATCGGGACTCGCGCGAACGAGCAGTACTTC; CDR3 protein: CASTIGTRANEQYF
D gene: NA; V gene: TRBV18; clone size: NA; J gene: TRBJ1-1; CDR3 DNA: TGTGCCAGCTCACCAAGGGGTCCGCCGAACACTGAAGCTTTCTTT; CDR3 protein: CASSPRGPPNTEAFF
D gene: NA; V gene: TRBV19; clone size: NA; J gene: TRBJ2-1; CDR3 DNA: TGTGCCAGTAGTATAGTAGTTGACAATGAGCAGTTCTTC; CDR3 protein: CASSIVVDNEQFF
D gene: NA; V gene: TRBV27; clone size: NA; J gene: TRBJ1-4; CDR3 DNA: TGTGCCAGCAGTAAAGTCTCCATCCTTCGGGAGGAAAAACTGTTTTTT; CDR3 protein: CASSKVSILREEKLFF
D gene: TRBD2; V gene: TRBV5-4; clone size: NA; J gene: TRBJ2-7; CDR3 DNA: TGTGCCAGCAGGGTAGCGGGGGGGCGGGTCTACGAGCAGTACTTC; CDR3 protein: CASRVAGGRVYEQYF
D gene: TRBD1; V gene: TRBV6-5; clone size: NA; J gene: TRBJ1-3; CDR3 DNA: TGTGCCAGCAGTTACGGGACAGGGGTTGGAAACACCATATATTTT; CDR3 protein: CASSYGTGVGNTIYF